This is a list of T cell receptor beta chains from one sample in a study of blood T cells in healthy people across ages. Via MiXCR, TCRdb re-called the 5' RACE reads, giving one row per CDR3 protein. The sample lists about 1.6 million distinct CDR3 sequences; about 31% were seen once. The sample consisted of blood. These TCRs come from a woman in her twenties or thirties in good health. CDR3s include the opening cysteine and the closing phenylalanine or tryptophan. A D gene is named only where the DNA matches it firmly. The size of a clone is reported for some rows only, either as once, few or many, or as a class for expanded clones.

.	14	TRBV10-3	many	TRBJ2-5	TGTGCCATCAGTGCTGGGGGGCGGTGGGAGACCCAGTACTTC	CAISAGGRWETQYF
TRBD2	16	TRBV11-2	.	TRBJ2-3	TGTGCCAGCAGCTTGTCTAGCGGGGGGGACACAGATACGCAGTATTTT	CASSLSSGGDTDTQYF
TRBD1	14	TRBV12-3/TRBV12-4	.	TRBJ1-2	TGTGCCAGCAGTTTATATCAGGGGGGATACACAGACACCTTC	CASSLYQGGYTDTF
.	14	TRBV28	few	TRBJ1-1	TGTGCCAGCAGTTTTCATCCCATTGTGGCTGAAGCTTTCTTT	CASSFHPIVAEAFF
.	14	TRBV30	few	TRBJ1-6	TGTGCCTGGAGGCAGGGTGGACGAAATTCACCCCTCCACTTT	CAWRQGGRNSPLHF
.	14	TRBV20-1	few	TRBJ2-3	TGCAGTGCTCATCCGGGACTGAGCACAGATACGCAGTATTTT	CSAHPGLSTDTQYF
TRBD2	17	TRBV20-1	few	TRBJ2-5	TGCAGTGCTAGAGATCCCGTTAGCGGGGGGGTACCAGAGACCCAGTACTTC	CSARDPVSGGVPETQYF
TRBD2	13	TRBV6-6	.	TRBJ2-7	TGTGCCAGCAGACCGGGAGGCAACTACGAGCAGTACTTC	CASRPGGNYEQYF
.	16	TRBV5-1	.	TRBJ2-1	TGCGCCAGCAGCTTGGTCCGGGTGAGGCCCTACAATGAGCAGTTCTTC	CASSLVRVRPYNEQFF
.	15	TRBV30	.	TRBJ2-1	TGTGCCTGGAGTGTAGGGACTCCTCGTAACAATGAGCAGTTCTTC	CAWSVGTPRNNEQFF
TRBD1	18	TRBV6-1	.	TRBJ1-2	TGTGCCAGCAGTGAACTAGGTCGTAGACAGGGGGCGAACTATGGCTACACCTTC	CASSELGRRQGANYGYTF
.	14	TRBV11-2	few	TRBJ2-1	TGTGCCAGCAGCTTCTGGGGCTCCTACAATGAGCAGTTCTTC	CASSFWGSYNEQFF
.	13	TRBV14	.	TRBJ2-3	TGTGCCAGCAGCCCTATAGCGCTAGACACGCAGTATTTT	CASSPIALDTQYF
.	13	TRBV7-8	few	TRBJ2-7	TGTGCCAGCAAGTCCGGAACTTCCTACGAGCAGTACTTC	CASKSGTSYEQYF
.	15	TRBV5-1	.	TRBJ2-3	TGCGCCAGCAGCTTGGGTCGGGATAGCACAGATACGCAGTATTTT	CASSLGRDSTDTQYF
TRBD2	13	TRBV30	.	TRBJ2-7	TGTGCCTGGAAGATGAGCGGGAGGGGAGAGCAGTACTTC	CAWKMSGRGEQYF
TRBD1	17	TRBV5-1	many	TRBJ2-6	TGCGCCAGCAGCTTCGGGGGACAGGGCTATGGGGCCAACGTCCTGACTTTC	CASSFGGQGYGANVLTF
.	15	TRBV7-9	few	TRBJ2-5	TGTGCCAGCAGCTTAAAGAGTGGGACCAAAGAGACCCAGTACTTC	CASSLKSGTKETQYF
TRBD2	15	TRBV20-1	.	TRBJ2-3	TGCAGTGCTAGAGAAGGGACTAGCGGGAGTCCGACGCAGTATTTT	CSAREGTSGSPTQYF
TRBD2	16	TRBV6-6	few	TRBJ2-4	TGTGCCAGCAGTCGACTAGCGGGCCGAGCGGGAAACATTCAGTACTTC	CASSRLAGRAGNIQYF
.	16	TRBV11-1	few	TRBJ2-4	TGTGCCAGCAGCTTTTTCACCCGGGACCGCAAAAACATTCAGTACTTC	CASSFFTRDRKNIQYF
.	14	TRBV6-1	.	TRBJ1-1	TGTGCCAGCAGTGAAGGTTCGGTGAACACTGAAGCTTTCTTT	CASSEGSVNTEAFF
.	13	TRBV7-2	few	TRBJ1-1	TGTGCCAGCAGCTCGGTCGGGGCTCTTGAAGCTTTCTTT	CASSSVGALEAFF
.	16	TRBV10-3	few	TRBJ2-5	TGTGCCATCGGGGCAGGGGCCACCGCCGTCCAAGAGACCCAGTACTTC	CAIGAGATAVQETQYF
.	16	TRBV3-1	.	TRBJ2-3	TGTGCCAGCAGCCCGCTTAGGGGGACCAGCACAGATACGCAGTATTTT	CASSPLRGTSTDTQYF
TRBD2	18	TRBV4-1	.	TRBJ2-7	TGCGCCAGCAGCCAAGATTCCCCCTCTAGCGGGATTACCTACGAGCAGTACTTC	CASSQDSPSSGITYEQYF
.	15	TRBV27	few	TRBJ2-1	TGTGCCAGCAGTTTCCTAGCTTATCGTAACAATGAGCAGTTCTTC	CASSFLAYRNNEQFF
TRBD2	18	TRBV4-1	.	TRBJ2-3	TGCGCCAGCAGCCAACGACTAGCGGGAGTATTCGGCACAGATACGCAGTATTTT	CASSQRLAGVFGTDTQYF
.	14	TRBV27	few	TRBJ1-2	TGTGCCAGTCGAGCAGCAGCAAGACAGTTTGGCTACACCTTC	CASRAAARQFGYTF
.	13	TRBV20-1	many	TRBJ1-1	TGCAGTGCTAGAGGGGGGGCGAACACTGAAGCTTTCTTT	CSARGGANTEAFF
.	13	TRBV4-2	.	TRBJ1-5	TGTGCCAGCAGCCAAGACTTCAAGACGCCCCAGCATTTT	CASSQDFKTPQHF
.	13	TRBV29-1	few	TRBJ1-4	TGCAGCGTTGTGGCAGGGATGTCGGAAAAACTGTTTTTT	CSVVAGMSEKLFF
TRBD1	16	TRBV20-1	few	TRBJ2-1	TGCAGTGCCATAAATAGACGGGACAGGATGGACAATGAGCAGTTCTTC	CSAINRRDRMDNEQFF
TRBD2	14	TRBV27	.	TRBJ2-7	TGTGCCAGCAGTTTAACTAGCGGGTTCTACGAGCAGTACTTC	CASSLTSGFYEQYF
TRBD2	16	TRBV2	few	TRBJ2-3	TGTGCCAGCAGTGAGGGGACTAGCGGGGACACAGATACGCAGTATTTT	CASSEGTSGDTDTQYF
.	14	TRBV20-1	many	TRBJ2-4	TGCAGTGCTAGACCAGGGAGGGCCAAAAACATTCAGTACTTC	CSARPGRAKNIQYF
.	16	TRBV6-4	once	TRBJ1-5	TGTGCCAGCAAGAGTAAAAGGTTACCTGGCAATCAGCCCCAGCATTTT	CASKSKRLPGNQPQHF
.	12	TRBV28	few	TRBJ1-2	TGTGCCAGCAGTTTGAGACGCTATGGCTACACCTTC	CASSLRRYGYTF
.	16	TRBV6-2/TRBV6-3	.	TRBJ2-5	TGTGCCAGCAGTCAAGGGGCAAGTTTCATGGCAGAGACCCAGTACTTC	CASSQGASFMAETQYF
.	18	TRBV11-2	.	TRBJ2-1	TGTGCCAGCAGCTTAGGACGTGAGGGGGGGCGGCGTGGGAATGAGCAGTTCTTC	CASSLGREGGRRGNEQFF
TRBD2	15	TRBV5-1	.	TRBJ2-2	TGCGCCAGCAGCGTAACAGCGGGACTCACCGGGGAGCTGTTTTTT	CASSVTAGLTGELFF
.	12	TRBV7-9	.	TRBJ1-1	TGTGCCAGCAGCTTCGTGGAGACTGAAGCTTTCTTT	CASSFVETEAFF
.	15	TRBV5-1	.	TRBJ1-1	TGCGCCAGCAGCCTCGGATCCCGACTGAACACTGAAGCTTTCTTT	CASSLGSRLNTEAFF